Listed below are T cell receptor beta chains from one sample, sequenced in a study of cytomegalovirus exposure and HLA in healthy donors. Sequenced by immunoSEQ multiplex PCR; TCRdb stores in-frame clones only, minus some. The table lists about 130,000 clones, approximately 82% of them singletons. Specimen: PBMCs. The receptors were sampled from a boy under 10 years old in good health and CMV-seronegative. The CDR3 runs from the conserved cysteine through the conserved F or W. A D gene is named only where the DNA matches it firmly. The size entry is marked missing in some rows and otherwise reads once, few, many or a size class.

size	D	V	length	J	CDR3	DNA
-	TRBD1	TRBV5-8	18	TRBJ2-2	CASSLDGPGQGGTGELFF	TGTGCCAGCAGCTTGGACGGCCCGGGACAGGGAGGTACCGGGGAGCTGTTTTTT
-	TRBD2	TRBV19	14	TRBJ2-1	CASSSLLAGYEQFF	TGTGCCAGTAGTAGCTTACTAGCGGGATATGAGCAGTTCTTC
-	-	TRBV7-6	15	TRBJ1-4	CASSLGLGANEKLFF	TGTGCCAGCAGCTTAGGTCTGGGGGCGAATGAAAAACTGTTTTTT
-	-	TRBV7-9	15	TRBJ1-1	CASSPNQGQNTEAFF	TGTGCCAGCAGCCCCAATCAGGGGCAGAACACTGAAGCTTTCTTT
few	-	TRBV19	15	TRBJ1-3	CASSIDPGSGNTIYF	TGTGCCAGTAGTATAGATCCCGGCTCTGGAAACACCATATATTTT
-	-	TRBV4-1	13	TRBJ2-7	CASRRVGAHEQYF	TGCGCCAGCAGAAGGGTGGGAGCACACGAGCAGTACTTC
-	-	TRBV6-5	16	TRBJ2-2	CASSYSRDTNTGELFF	TGTGCCAGCAGTTACTCACGGGACACGAACACCGGGGAGCTGTTTTTT
-	-	TRBV4-3	14	TRBJ2-7	CASSQLTASYEQYF	TGCGCCAGCAGCCAACTGACAGCCTCCTACGAGCAGTACTTC
-	TRBD1	TRBV30	15	TRBJ1-3	CAWSARDRGGNTIYF	TGTGCCTGGAGTGCACGGGACAGGGGTGGAAACACCATATATTTT
-	-	TRBV18	15	TRBJ1-5	CASSPPGRSRESQHF	TGTGCCAGCTCACCACCGGGGAGGAGCAGAGAATCCCAGCATTTT
-	TRBD1	TRBV25-1	14	TRBJ2-7	CASRAGTGTYEQYF	TGTGCCAGCAGAGCCGGGACAGGAACCTACGAGCAGTACTTC
once	-	TRBV29-1	14	TRBJ1-2	CSVDPETANYGYTF	TGCAGCGTTGACCCCGAGACAGCTAACTATGGCTACACCTTC
once	-	TRBV18	14	TRBJ2-5	CASSPKPVQETQYF	TGTGCCAGCTCACCTAAACCGGTACAAGAGACCCAGTACTTC
-	-	TRBV7-9	14	TRBJ2-7	CASSLIRQSYEQYF	TGTGCCAGCAGCTTGATTAGACAGTCCTACGAGCAGTACTTC
-	-	TRBV6-6	14	TRBJ2-7	CAISLGRTADEQYF	TGTGCCATCTCCCTTGGAAGGACTGCCGACGAGCAGTACTTC
-	TRBD1	TRBV6-5	15	TRBJ1-1	CASSPTGGGRTEAFF	TGTGCCAGCAGTCCCACCGGAGGGGGCCGCACTGAAGCTTTCTTT
-	-	TRBV5-4	14	TRBJ2-3	CASSPLPDTDTQYF	TGTGCCAGCAGCCCCCTGCCAGACACAGATACGCAGTATTTT
-	-	TRBV6-1	14	TRBJ2-1	CASSEGDSYNEQFF	TGTGCCAGCAGTGAAGGGGACTCATACAATGAGCAGTTCTTC
few	TRBD2	TRBV10-3	17	TRBJ2-1	CAISFSGTAGIYNEQFF	TGTGCCATCAGCTTCAGCGGGACCGCGGGGATTTACAATGAGCAGTTCTTC
-	-	TRBV7-9	15	TRBJ2-7	CASSPKHRSHYEQYF	TGTGCCAGCAGTCCTAAACACAGGAGCCACTACGAGCAGTACTTC
-	TRBD2	TRBV18	15	TRBJ2-7	CASSPASGAFYEQYF	TGTGCCAGCTCACCAGCTAGCGGGGCCTTCTACGAGCAGTACTTC
-	-	TRBV6-6	15	TRBJ1-2	CASSNGGGLYYGYTF	TGTGCCAGCAGCAACGGGGGGGGCCTATACTATGGCTACACCTTC
-	-	TRBV4-3	19	TRBJ2-7	CASSQDEGRDSTNPYEQYF	TGCGCCAGCAGCCAAGATGAGGGCAGGGACTCTACAAATCCCTACGAGCAGTACTTC
once	-	TRBV18	15	TRBJ2-1	CASSPGTYSYNEQFF	TGTGCCAGCTCACCTGGGACATACTCCTACAATGAGCAGTTCTTC
-	-	TRBV7-9	15	TRBJ1-4	CASSLAGRDNEKLFF	TGTGCCAGCAGCTTAGCGGGGAGGGATAATGAAAAACTGTTTTTT
-	-	TRBV5-6	13	TRBJ1-1	CASSLAGDTEAFF	TGTGCCAGCAGCTTGGCCGGTGACACTGAAGCTTTCTTT
-	-	TRBV19	13	TRBJ2-5	CASSPNRVETQYF	TGTGCCAGTAGTCCCAACAGGGTAGAGACCCAGTACTTC
-	-	TRBV12-5	15	TRBJ2-1	CASGFGTTSYNEQFF	TGTGCTAGTGGTTTTGGGACAACTTCCTACAATGAGCAGTTCTTC